The 17 T cell receptor beta chains below were found in one sample sequenced in a study of response to subunit inactivated influenza vaccine. TCRdb re-derived calls from the RT-PCR reads in MiXCR, one entry per CDR3 protein. The sample lists about 780,000 distinct CDR3 sequences; under 20% were seen once. Sequencing was performed on PBMCs from blood, taken around 5 days after vaccination. These receptors were obtained from a man aged 50 to 60 who received an inactivated influenza vaccine.

The genes are TRBV29-1 and TRBJ2-5, with a possible D match to TRBD2 (6 bases). Trimming removed 3 bases at V and 5 bases at J, with 13 bases between. In germline, CDR1 is SQVTM, CDR2 ANQGSEA. CDR3 length: 13 amino acids. The chain's CDR3 is CSVDLGGGETQYF. Written as DNA, the CDR3 is TGCAGCGTTGATCTCGGGGGTGGGGAGACCCAGTACTTC.

The chain links TRBV6-2 or TRBV6-3 to TRBJ2-5; 9 nucleotides align to TRBD1. CDR1 and CDR2 from the germline V gene are MNHEY and SVGEGT. The CDR3 sequence is 13 residues long. Trimming cost V 6 bases and J 1 base; bases outside gene matches: 0. CDR3 DNA: TGTGCCAGCAGGGACAGGGGCCAAGAGACCCAGTACTTC. This sequence encodes CASRDRGQETQYF.

The V call is TRBV28, the J call TRBJ2-5; D remains ambiguous. Trimming took 5 bases from V and 5 from J, leaving 6 bases between them. CDR1 is MDHEN and CDR2 is SYDVKM in the germline V gene. This CDR3 has 11 residues. The CDR3 is CASSHWETQYF. CDR3 nucleotides: TGTGCCAGCAGTCATTGGGAGACCCAGTACTTC.

This clonotype was picked up a small number of times. The genes are TRBV20-1 and TRBJ2-1; the match to TRBD1 covers 10 bases. V dropped 6 bases and J dropped 4; count of bases not matched to a gene: 3. There are 13 residues in the CDR3. CDR1 is DFQATT and CDR2 is SNEGSKA in the germline V gene (reference sequence). CDR3 nucleotides: TGCAGTGCAGGACAGGGGGATTACAATGAGCAGTTCTTC. Its protein is CSAGQGDYNEQFF.

The chain couples TRBV20-1 to TRBJ2-5; 8 bases fit TRBD1. CDR1 DFQATT and CDR2 SNEGSKA come from the germline V gene (reference sequence). The junction had 8 bases not matched to a gene; V was cut back by 0 bases and J by 2 bases. The CDR3 length is 16 residues. The CDR3 DNA follows: TGCAGTGCTAGAGAGACAGGGGAGGTTTGGCAAGAGACCCAGTACTTC. It is translated as CSARETGEVWQETQYF.

The CDR3 protein is CAISQYRGGSTDTQYF. The CDR3 nucleotides are TGTGCCATCAGCCAATACAGGGGGGGCAGCACAGATACGCAGTATTTT. This chain connects TRBV10-3 to TRBJ2-3; tentative D call: TRBD1 (8 bases). The CDR3 spans 16 residues. V shed 6 bases and J shed 0 bases, with 16 bases lying between them. Germline V gene sequence: CDR1 ENHRY, CDR2 SYGVKD.

This clonotype was counted only a few times. The chain couples TRBV15 to TRBJ2-4; D might be TRBD1 (6 bases). Germline lookup yields CDR1 LNHNV and CDR2 YYDKDF (reference sequence). This CDR3 comprises 17 residues. V lost 2 bases and J lost 7, with 21 bases in between. CDR3 in DNA: TGTGCCACCAGCAGATCAATACTTCAGGGGATGTGGAACATTCAGTACTTC. It is translated as CATSRSILQGMWNIQYF. Full variable domain (rest looked up from reference TRBV15 and TRBJ2-4): DAMVIQNPRYQVTQFGKPVTLSCSQTLNHNVMYWYQQKSSQAPKLLFHYYDKDFNNEADTPDNFQSRRPNTSFCFLDIRSPGLGDTAMYLCATSRSILQGMWNIQYFGAGTRLSVL.

There are many counts of this clonotype. CDR3 sequence (DNA): TGCGCCAGCAGCGCCGGGACTAGCGGGAGGAGCGACAATGAGCAGTTCTTC. Its protein product is CASSAGTSGRSDNEQFF. The chain links TRBV5-1 to TRBJ2-1, with TRBD2 matching over 15 bases. The germline gives CDR1 SGHRS, CDR2 YFSETQ. This CDR3 has 17 amino acids. The V gene end was trimmed by 4 bases and the J gene end by 5 bases; junction bases not matched to a gene: 7. The full variable domain, with the rest looked up from reference TRBV5-1 and TRBJ2-1, is KAGVTQTPRYLIKTRGQQVTLSCSPISGHRSVSWYQQTPGQGLQFLFEYFSETQRNKGNFPGRFSGRQFSNSRSEMNVSTLELGDSALYLCASSAGTSGRSDNEQFFGPGTRLTVL.

CDR3 residues: CASSLLPGRGETQYF. Here the CDR3 DNA reads TGTGCCAGCAGCTTACTTCCGGGGAGGGGTGAGACCCAGTACTTC. The chain couples TRBV7-2 to TRBJ2-5; TRBD2 agrees at 7 bases. This CDR3 region has 15 residues. CDR1 is SGHTA and CDR2 is FQGNSA in the germline V gene. The J segment lost 5 bases and the V segment lost 2 bases, leaving 8 bases of the junction unmatched.

The chain recombines TRBV5-1 with TRBJ2-1; 8 nucleotides line up with TRBD1. There are 16 residues in the CDR3. J was trimmed by 3 bases and V by 0 bases; bases with no gene match: 5. The germline V gene has CDR1 SGHRS and CDR2 YFSETQ. The CDR3 region is CASSLDTGGRYNEQFF. In DNA, the CDR3 is TGCGCCAGCAGCTTGGATACAGGGGGTCGCTACAATGAGCAGTTCTTC.

The V call is TRBV20-1, the J call TRBJ2-5, with a possible D match to TRBD2 (5 bases). Germline assignment: CDR1 DFQATT and CDR2 SNEGSKA (reference sequence). V lost 3 bases and J lost 5, with 16 bases in between. This CDR3 has 14 residues. The CDR3 nucleotides are TGCAGTGCTAGCTCCAGCGCGAGGGCGGAGACCCAGTACTTC. It specifies CSASSSARAETQYF.

The table lists this clonotype with a few counts. This chain connects TRBV5-1 to TRBJ2-5; the D gene is possibly TRBD1 (6 bases). The length of the CDR3 is 14 residues. V lost 3 bases and J 3 bases, leaving 12 bases between the germline ends. CDR1 and CDR2 from the germline V gene are SGHRS and YFSETQ. In nucleotides, the CDR3 is TGCGCCAGCAGCTCCGGGACACAGAAAGAGACCCAGTACTTC. This translates into CASSSGTQKETQYF.

CDR3: CASGIASYEQYF. CDR3 coding DNA: TGTGCCAGCGGGATAGCCTCCTACGAGCAGTACTTC. J is TRBJ2-7 and V is TRBV2; D not resolved. In germline, CDR1 is SNHLY, CDR2 FYNNEI. Trimming pared 8 bases from V and 0 bases from J, leaving 8 bases between. The CDR3 runs to 12 residues.

This clonotype was found a few times. The rearrangement joins TRBV28 to TRBJ2-1; D is uncertain. Looked up from germline, CDR1 is MDHEN and CDR2 is SYDVKM. This CDR3 is 11 amino acids long. V lost 3 bases to trimming and J lost 8 bases, with 5 bases between them. The CDR3 sequence: CASSFFDEQFF. The CDR3 DNA follows: TGTGCCAGCAGTTTTTTCGATGAGCAGTTCTTC.

In this sample, this clonotype turned up a few times. The chain combines TRBV29-1 with TRBJ2-7, with D maybe TRBD2 (6 bases). Germline CDR1 SQVTM, CDR2 ANQGSEA. This CDR3 has 13 amino acids. V lost 4 bases to trimming and J lost 4 bases, with 14 bases between them. The CDR3 region is CSVGSGGIYEQYF. As DNA, the CDR3 is TGCAGCGTTGGATCCGGGGGAATATACGAGCAGTACTTC.

This clonotype was picked up many times. This sequence joins TRBV12-3 or TRBV12-4 and TRBJ1-1, with 7 positions matching TRBD1. V was clipped by 3 bases and J by 7 bases; unmatched bases: 5. The CDR3 covers 13 residues. This CDR3 reads CASSFPGGGEAFF. The CDR3 DNA follows: TGTGCCAGCAGTTTCCCAGGGGGTGGTGAAGCTTTCTTT.

The J gene is TRBJ2-5, the V gene TRBV29-1; possibly TRBD1 for D (5 bases). This CDR3 has 12 residues. In germline, CDR1 is SQVTM, CDR2 ANQGSEA. V was pared by 8 bases and J by 4 bases, with 14 bases between. The CDR3 reads CSFRQSLETQYF. The CDR3 DNA reads as TGCAGCTTCAGACAGTCTTTAGAGACCCAGTACTTC. The full variable domain, with the rest looked up from reference TRBV29-1 and TRBJ2-5, is SAVISQKPSRDICQRGTSLTIQCQVDSQVTMMFWYRQQPGQSLTLIATANQGSEATYESGFVIDKFPISRPNLTFSTLTVSNMSPEDSSIYLCSFRQSLETQYFGPGTRLLVL.